One and the same sample provided the 27 T cell receptor beta chains below, sequenced in a study of CD8 T cells in ankylosing spondylitis. Their specific antigens are unknown. General study findings and limits: Apparently characteristic of ankylosing spondylitis blood was a TCR beta motif (fewer than ten highly homologous variants).

TCRdb passed the 5' RACE reads through MiXCR, listing each CDR3 protein once. The sample yields 700,000 to 1,000,000 distinct CDR3 sequences, about 12% seen once. The sequencing sample was made of blood, either unsorted or a sorted T cell fraction (not recorded which). These receptors all come from a male donor with ankylosing spondylitis.

This clonotype was seen many times. This chain links TRBV6-6 with TRBJ2-2; D is possibly TRBD2 (6 bases). This CDR3 is built from 12 residues. Germline V gene sequence: CDR1 MNHNY, CDR2 SVGAGI (reference sequence). With 4 bases removed from V and 6 bases from J, the gap between germline ends came to 6 bases. Written as DNA, the CDR3 is TGTGCCAGCAGTTGGGGGGCCGGGGAGCTGTTTTTT. It codes for CASSWGAGELFF.

The chain carries TRBV7-8 and TRBJ1-1; TRBD1 is a possible D gene (6 bases). V lost 1 base and J 7 bases, leaving 10 bases between the germline ends. The germline V gene has CDR1 SGHVS and CDR2 FQNEAQ. CDR3 size: 13 residues. The CDR3: CASSLGTANEAFF. The CDR3 DNA reads TGTGCCAGCAGCTTAGGGACAGCTAATGAAGCTTTCTTT.

The genes are TRBV28 and TRBJ2-5, with 8 bases that match TRBD2. V trimming: 8 bases; J trimming: 2 bases; junction bases outside the gene matches: 10. The CDR3 spans 15 residues. Germline V gene sequence: CDR1 MDHEN, CDR2 SYDVKM. CDR3 sequence: CASSGGSPAQETQYF. The CDR3 DNA follows: TGTGCCAGCTCGGGGGGGTCGCCGGCACAAGAGACCCAGTACTTC.

The J gene is TRBJ2-3, the V gene TRBV29-1; 7 bases map to TRBD2. The length of the CDR3 is 16 residues. Germline assignment: CDR1 SQVTM and CDR2 ANQGSEA. V was clipped by 3 bases and J by 3 bases; unmatched bases: 12. The DNA for the CDR3 is TGCAGCGTTGAGGGGCTACTAGCGAGCGGTACAGATACGCAGTATTTT. It codes for CSVEGLLASGTDTQYF.

There are a few counts of this clonotype. V is TRBV28 and J is TRBJ1-3; the D gene is possibly TRBD1 (6 bases). V was pared by 5 bases and J by 4 bases, with 24 bases between. The germline gives CDR1 MDHEN, CDR2 SYDVKM. This CDR3 has 18 amino acids. This CDR3 is CASSVSSPGTRSGNTIYF. Here the CDR3 DNA reads TGTGCCAGCAGTGTCTCATCCCCCGGGACACGATCAGGAAACACCATATATTTT.

This clonotype was detected many times. The rearrangement joins TRBV5-1 to TRBJ2-5; D is uncertain. V lost 4 bases and J lost 2, with 3 bases in between. CDR1 is SGHRS, CDR2 YFSETQ, per germline. CDR3 size: 11 residues. The CDR3 DNA reads as TGCGCCAGCAGCGGTCAAGAGACCCAGTACTTC. Translation: CASSGQETQYF.

This clonotype has at least ten counts. This rearrangement joins TRBV5-1 to TRBJ1-4; perhaps TRBD1 as D (5 bases). The length of the CDR3 is 15 residues. V lost 2 bases and J 8 bases, leaving 16 bases between the germline ends. The germline V gene has CDR1 SGHRS and CDR2 YFSETQ. The CDR3 DNA sequence: TGCGCCAGCAGCTTCTCGAGGCAGGGCGAAGAAAAACTGTTTTTT. This sequence encodes CASSFSRQGEEKLFF. The full variable domain, in which reference TRBV5-1 and TRBJ1-4 provide the parts outside the CDR3, is KAGVTQTPRYLIKTRGQQVTLSCSPISGHRSVSWYQQTPGQGLQFLFEYFSETQRNKGNFPGRFSGRQFSNSRSEMNVSTLELGDSALYLCASSFSRQGEEKLFFGSGTQLSVL.

This clonotype came up a few times. The CDR3, as DNA: TGCAGCGTTGTAATACAGGGAACGGCTTTTAGCTCCTACGAGCAGTACTTC. Encoded protein: CSVVIQGTAFSSYEQYF. The rearrangement links TRBV29-1 to TRBJ2-7; tentatively, D is TRBD1 (6 bases). Germline V gives CDR1 SQVTM, CDR2 ANQGSEA. The V end lost 4 bases, the J end lost 0 bases, and 22 bases lay between the germline ends. The CDR3 runs to 17 residues.

The CDR3 DNA reads TGTGCCAGCTCGTCCGGTAGCGGAGTCTACAATGAGCAGTTCTTC. It yields the protein CASSSGSGVYNEQFF. The chain uses TRBV18 and TRBJ2-1; the D gene is possibly TRBD2 (6 bases). The germline V gene has CDR1 KGHSH and CDR2 LQKENI. The CDR3 is made up of 15 amino acids. Trimming stripped 6 bases from V and 3 bases from J, with 15 bases between.

This clonotype was picked up many times. V and J are TRBV29-1 and TRBJ2-5; D is ambiguous. Germline CDR1 is SQVTM and CDR2 is ANQGSEA. V was trimmed by 2 bases and J by 7 bases, leaving 14 bases between them. The CDR3 totals 13 residues. CDR3 loop: CSVERLLKGTQYF. DNA of the CDR3: TGCAGCGTTGAAAGGCTTCTGAAGGGGACCCAGTACTTC.

The chain combines TRBV5-1 with TRBJ2-1; either TRBD1 or TRBD2 may supply D (5 bases each). In germline, CDR1 is SGHRS, CDR2 YFSETQ. CDR3 length: 15 amino acids. Trimming removed 6 bases from V and 2 bases from J, with 15 bases in between. In DNA, the CDR3 is TGCGCCAGCAAAGCTAGTGGGGGTGCCTACAATGAGCAGTTCTTC. Encoded protein: CASKASGGAYNEQFF.

In its sample, this clonotype was seen a few times. V usage is TRBV11-3 and J usage is TRBJ2-2; D might be TRBD2 (6 bases). The CDR3 length is 14 residues. Trimming took 5 bases from V and 3 from J, leaving 10 bases between them. Per the germline V gene, CDR1 is SGHNT and CDR2 is YENEEA. The CDR3: CASSGRRDTGELFF. The CDR3 DNA reads TGTGCCAGCAGCGGACGGAGGGACACCGGGGAGCTGTTTTTT. The variable domain in full, with the rest retrieved from reference TRBV11-3 and TRBJ2-2, is EAGVVQSPRYKIIEKKQPVAFWCNPISGHNTLYWYLQNLGQGPELLIRYENEEAVDDSQLPKDRFSAERLKGVDSTLKIQPAELGDSAVYLCASSGRRDTGELFFGEGSRLTVL.

The chain recombines TRBV6-4 with TRBJ2-4; 7 bases match TRBD1. The V and J ends lost 7 bases and 2 bases, in that order; junction bases with no gene match: 17. The length of the CDR3 is 18 residues. Germline assignment: CDR1 MRHNA and CDR2 SNTAGT. DNA of the CDR3: TGTGCCAGCACCCATGGGACAGTAACCGCCTGGTCCAAAAACATTCAGTACTTC. Amino acid sequence: CASTHGTVTAWSKNIQYF.

The chain recombines TRBV4-2 with TRBJ2-2; possible D gene TRBD1, 5 bases. The CDR3 sequence is 18 residues long. The ends were cut back, 2 bases at V and 0 bases at J, with 16 bases in the middle. CDR1 and CDR2 from the germline V gene are LGHNA and YNFKEQ. The CDR3 DNA reads TGTGCCAGCAGCCAATCCCATTGGGGCGGTTCGAACACCGGGGAGCTGTTTTTT. Translation: CASSQSHWGGSNTGELFF.

This clonotype occurred many times. V is TRBV20-1 and J is TRBJ2-1; 8 bases match TRBD2. The CDR3 extends over 15 amino acids. Looked up from germline, CDR1 is DFQATT and CDR2 is SNEGSKA (reference sequence). The junction had 12 bases not matched to a gene; V was cut back by 5 bases and J by 6 bases. CDR3 in amino acids: CSAVPGTRPPNEQFF. The DNA for the CDR3 is TGCAGTGCTGTCCCCGGGACTAGACCTCCCAATGAGCAGTTCTTC.

This clonotype has at least ten counts. The genes are TRBV5-1 and TRBJ2-7; D might be TRBD2 (6 bases). V lost 5 bases and J 3 bases, leaving 18 bases between the germline ends. This CDR3 comprises 15 residues. CDR1 is SGHRS and CDR2 is YFSETQ in the germline V gene. For the CDR3, the DNA is TGCGCCAGCAGGGGAGGTCAGCCCTCCGACTACGAGCAGTACTTC. As protein: CASRGGQPSDYEQYF.

The chain uses TRBV10-3 and TRBJ1-6; no definite D call. The CDR3 sequence is 15 residues long. V lost 2 bases to trimming and J lost 2 bases, with 7 bases between them. Per germline, CDR1 ENHRY and CDR2 SYGVKD. The CDR3 sequence: CAISERAAYNSPLHF. The CDR3 DNA reads TGTGCCATCAGTGAGCGGGCTGCCTATAATTCACCCCTCCACTTT.

This chain links TRBV5-1 with TRBJ2-1; 12 positions agree with TRBD2. The germline V gene encodes CDR1 SGHRS and CDR2 YFSETQ. V lost 5 bases, J lost 9 bases, and 9 bases stayed unmatched. This CDR3 region has 15 residues. The CDR3 DNA follows: TGCGCCAGCAGGCCTTCTAGCGGGAGGGGATTTGAGCAGTTCTTC. Its protein product is CASRPSSGRGFEQFF.

In its sample, this clonotype was seen a few times. CDR3 nucleotides: TGCAGTGCCCCTAGCGGGGGGTTCAATGAGCAGTTCTTC. This translates into CSAPSGGFNEQFF. The chain recombines TRBV20-1 with TRBJ2-1, with TRBD2 identical over 11 bases. Germline V CDR1 and CDR2: DFQATT, SNEGSKA (reference sequence). This CDR3 comprises 13 residues. After removal of 6 bases from V and 6 bases from J, the junction contained 4 bases not matched to a gene.

The chain joins TRBV7-2 to TRBJ2-7; possibly TRBD1 or TRBD2 for D (5 bases each). V was trimmed by 6 bases and J by 0 bases, leaving 18 bases between them. CDR1 and CDR2 from the germline V gene are SGHTA and FQGNSA. The CDR3 has 16 residues. The CDR3 sequence is CASSQGGYSSSYEQYF. For the CDR3, the DNA is TGTGCCAGCAGTCAGGGCGGGTACTCGAGCTCCTACGAGCAGTACTTC. The complete variable domain, with remaining parts taken from reference TRBV7-2 and TRBJ2-7, reads GAGVSQSPSNKVTEKGKDVELRCDPISGHTALYWYRQSLGQGLEFLIYFQGNSAPDKSGLPSDRFSAERTGGSVSTLTIQRTQQEDSAVYLCASSQGGYSSSYEQYFGPGTRLTVT.

Only a few counts were recorded for this clonotype. This sequence joins TRBV7-3 and TRBJ2-1, with D maybe TRBD2 (6 bases). The V and J ends lost 5 bases and 7 bases respectively, with 18 bases between them. Germline V lookup: CDR1 SGHTA, CDR2 FQGTGA. The CDR3 sequence is 15 residues long. Here the CDR3 reads CASSPPAGKGNEQFF. The CDR3 coding sequence is TGTGCCAGCAGCCCTCCTGCGGGGAAGGGGAATGAGCAGTTCTTC.

This clonotype was seen at least ten times. The J gene is TRBJ1-3, the V gene TRBV29-1; no clear D. CDR1 is SQVTM and CDR2 is ANQGSEA in the germline V gene. The V end was cut by 0 bases, the J end by 4 bases, with 7 bases between. This CDR3 region has 13 residues. The CDR3 bases are TGCAGCGTTGAAGATACCCGCGGAAACACCATATATTTT. It is translated as CSVEDTRGNTIYF. Using reference TRBV29-1 and TRBJ1-3 for the parts outside the CDR3, the full variable domain is SAVISQKPSRDICQRGTSLTIQCQVDSQVTMMFWYRQQPGQSLTLIATANQGSEATYESGFVIDKFPISRPNLTFSTLTVSNMSPEDSSIYLCSVEDTRGNTIYFGEGSWLTVV.

The CDR3 sequence: CASSQDASGGGANTGELFF. The CDR3 DNA is TGCGCCAGCAGCCAAGATGCTAGCGGGGGGGGTGCGAACACCGGGGAGCTGTTTTTT. The chain uses TRBV4-3 and TRBJ2-2; 12 bases agree with TRBD2. This CDR3 has 19 residues. CDR1 LGHNA and CDR2 YSLEER come from the germline V gene. J gave up 0 bases and V 0 bases, and 5 bases lay outside the gene matches.

This clonotype was observed many times. At one boundary the junction diverges from the germline segment, which might be a read error. This sequence joins TRBV7-9 and TRBJ1-3, with D unclear. The CDR3 totals 15 residues. Germline V gives CDR1 SEHNR, CDR2 FQNEAQ (reference sequence). The CDR3 spells CASSYDTYSGNTIYF. The CDR3 coding sequence is TGTGCCAGCAGTTATGATACTTACTCTGGAAACACCATTTATTTT.

This clonotype came up a few times. The CDR3 loop reads CSAMDLNTEAFF. As DNA, the CDR3 is TGCAGTGCTATGGACCTGAACACTGAAGCTTTCTTT. The chain uses TRBV20-1 and TRBJ1-1; D unclear. Germline CDR1 and CDR2: DFQATT and SNEGSKA (reference sequence). Trimming pared 4 bases from V and 0 bases from J, leaving 6 bases between. The CDR3 runs to 12 residues.

This clonotype was found many times. The J gene is TRBJ2-1, the V gene TRBV7-2; D is possibly TRBD1 (6 bases). Trimming took off 6 bases at V and 0 bases at J, with 15 bases between the two ends. This CDR3 has 16 residues. Germline V gives CDR1 SGHTA, CDR2 FQGNSA. CDR3 residues: CASRSTRGSSYNEQFF. The CDR3 DNA sequence: TGTGCCAGCAGGTCTACGAGGGGGAGCTCCTACAATGAGCAGTTCTTC.

This clonotype was seen a few times. The CDR3 nucleotides are TGTGCCAGCAGTTTCCGTAGGGCTGAGCAGTTCTTC. Its translation: CASSFRRAEQFF. V and J are TRBV12-3 or TRBV12-4 and TRBJ2-1; D call uncertain. The CDR3 loop spans 12 amino acids. Trimming cost V 3 bases and J 9 bases, with 9 bases left between them.